A single sample gave rise to the 28 T cell receptor beta chains below, sequenced in a study of blood T cells in healthy people across ages. Using a J-beta primer mix together with a sample-barcoded 5' primer, a second PCR was run for roughly 6 to 11 cycles. TCRdb processed the 5' RACE reads anew with MiXCR; each CDR3 protein has one entry. The profile shows approximately 880,000 distinct CDR3 sequences, around 48% of them singletons. Sequenced input: blood. Every receptor here comes from a man younger than 45 in good health.

This clonotype occurred a few times. The CDR3 region has the DNA TGTGCCAGCAGCTTAGTTCCACAGGGGGCGCGGGCTTTCTTT. The encoded protein is CASSLVPQGARAFF. The genes are TRBV7-2 and TRBJ1-1, with TRBD1 matching 9 bases. The germline CDR1 and CDR2 sequences are SGHTA and FQGNSA. The CDR3 runs 14 residues. Unmatched junction bases numbered 8, after V lost 1 base and J lost 11 bases.

The V and J genes are TRBV9 and TRBJ2-3; 9 bases agree with TRBD2. CDR3 size: 15 residues. Germline lookup yields CDR1 SGDLS and CDR2 YYNGEE. J was trimmed by 4 bases and V by 4 bases; bases with no gene match: 7. CDR3 sequence reads: CASSTSGTSPDTQYF. The CDR3, as DNA: TGTGCCAGCAGCACCTCCGGGACTAGCCCAGATACGCAGTATTTT. Full variable domain (rest looked up from reference TRBV9 and TRBJ2-3): DSGVTQTPKHLITATGQRVTLRCSPRSGDLSVYWYQQSLDQGLQFLIQYYNGEERAKGNILERFSAQQFPDLHSELNLSSLELGDSALYFCASSTSGTSPDTQYFGPGTRLTVL.

The chain joins TRBV25-1 to TRBJ2-3, with D perhaps TRBD1 (5 bases). CDR3 length equals 15 residues. Germline CDR1 MGHDK, CDR2 SYGVNS. Trimming removed 1 base at V and 8 bases at J, with 16 bases between. The CDR3 reads CASSEFGWGPGTQYF. In DNA form, the CDR3 reads TGTGCCAGCAGTGAATTCGGCTGGGGCCCAGGTACGCAGTATTTT.

A few counts support this clonotype. This chain joins TRBV12-3 or TRBV12-4 and TRBJ1-2, with TRBD1 as a possible D gene (5 bases). V was cut by 5 bases and J by 7 bases, with 14 bases left in between. The CDR3 has 13 amino acids. The DNA of the CDR3 is TGTGCCAGCAGTGCAACGGGGACGACTGGCTACACCTTC. This codes for CASSATGTTGYTF.

The chain couples TRBV4-2 to TRBJ1-1, with TRBD1 identical over 7 bases. The CDR3 has 15 amino acids. The germline V gene encodes CDR1 LGHNA and CDR2 YNFKEQ. The V gene end was trimmed by 0 bases and the J gene end by 1 base; junction bases not matched to a gene: 2. The chain's CDR3 is CASSQEEGANTEAFF. The CDR3 nucleotides are TGTGCCAGCAGCCAAGAGGAGGGGGCGAACACTGAAGCTTTCTTT.

This clonotype occurred a few times. V and J are TRBV12-3 or TRBV12-4 and TRBJ2-3; TRBD2 might be the D (5 bases). V shed 7 bases and J shed 4 bases, with 15 bases lying between them. This CDR3 spans 14 amino acids. In DNA, the CDR3 is TGTGCCAGCAAAACCAGCGGCGGGCCAGATACGCAGTATTTT. Encoded protein: CASKTSGGPDTQYF.

The rearrangement joins TRBV5-5 to TRBJ2-5; TRBD1 aligns across 7 bases. With V trimmed by 1 base and J by 2 bases, 8 bases remained unmatched. The CDR3 totals 16 residues. The germline V gene has CDR1 SGHKS and CDR2 YYEKEE (reference sequence). Here the CDR3 reads CASSLTGQRLQETQYF. As DNA, the CDR3 is TGTGCCAGCAGCTTGACGGGACAGAGATTACAAGAGACCCAGTACTTC.

This chain links TRBV5-1 with TRBJ2-3; 10 positions agree with TRBD2. The germline gives CDR1 SGHRS, CDR2 YFSETQ. The CDR3 contains 16 residues. The ends lost 4 bases at V and 4 bases at J; junction bases unmatched: 9. The CDR3 DNA is TGCGCCAGCAGCCTGAAGCGGGGGGGACCGCCAGATACGCAGTATTTT. Amino acids: CASSLKRGGPPDTQYF.

This sequence joins TRBV4-1 and TRBJ2-7; the match to TRBD1 covers 7 bases. Germline values: CDR1 MGHRA, CDR2 YSYEKL. The CDR3 covers 14 residues. The V segment lost 1 base and the J segment 4 bases; nucleotides outside the gene matches: 4. The CDR3 nucleotides read TGCGCCAGCAGCCAAGGGGACAGACCATACGAGCAGTACTTC. Translating it yields CASSQGDRPYEQYF.

This chain uses TRBV27 with TRBJ2-2, with D maybe TRBD2 (6 bases). CDR1 MNHEY and CDR2 SMNVEV come from the germline V gene (reference sequence). V was pared by 4 bases and J by 1 base, with 16 bases between. The CDR3 runs 17 residues. The CDR3 here is CASSWGVGGVNTGELFF. The CDR3, as DNA: TGTGCCAGCAGTTGGGGGGTGGGGGGAGTGAACACCGGGGAGCTGTTTTTT.

The chain employs TRBV29-1 and TRBJ2-5; 8 nucleotides line up with TRBD1. The CDR3 consists of 14 residues. V dropped 4 bases and J dropped 11; count of bases not matched to a gene: 15. The germline CDR1 and CDR2 sequences are SQVTM and ANQGSEA. The CDR3 sequence is CSVGRETGASLQYF. The CDR3 DNA reads as TGCAGCGTTGGGCGAGAGACAGGGGCTTCTCTGCAGTACTTC.

The V and J genes are TRBV20-1 and TRBJ2-5; 13 bases map to TRBD2. The germline gives CDR1 DFQATT, CDR2 SNEGSKA (reference sequence). The CDR3 contains 15 residues. With 2 bases clipped from V and 5 bases from J, the junction kept 5 bases outside the gene matches. CDR3 loop: CSARSTSGGLETQYF. In DNA form, the CDR3 reads TGCAGTGCTAGATCGACTAGCGGGGGGTTGGAGACCCAGTACTTC.

V gene TRBV9 combines with J gene TRBJ2-7; either TRBD1 or TRBD2 may fit D (5 bases each). Germline assignment: CDR1 SGDLS and CDR2 YYNGEE. This CDR3 has 14 residues. The germline V and J ends were trimmed by 4 bases and 5 bases, with 16 bases remaining between them. CDR3 sequence (DNA): TGTGCCAGCAGCCCAAGTCAGGGACCCCACGAGCAGTACTTC. Translated, it gives CASSPSQGPHEQYF.

This clonotype was detected only a few times. The chain combines TRBV10-3 with TRBJ2-3, with D unclear. CDR3 length equals 11 residues. V was trimmed by 2 bases and J by 5 bases, leaving 2 bases between them. The V gene's germline CDR1 is ENHRY and CDR2 SYGVKD. The CDR3 protein is CAISERDTQYF. The CDR3 nucleotides are TGTGCCATCAGTGAGCGAGATACGCAGTATTTT.

This chain connects TRBV20-1 to TRBJ2-5; tentatively, D is TRBD2 (6 bases). The end of the DNA fits TRBJ2-1 better, so the J call may be wrong. CDR1 and CDR2 from the germline V gene are DFQATT and SNEGSKA (reference sequence). The CDR3 covers 15 residues. CDR3 coding DNA: TGCAGTGCGAAGGGTCTAGCGCTAGGCCAAGAGACCCAGTTCTTC. Its translation is CSAKGLALGQETQFF.

This clonotype was seen a handful of times. The chain employs TRBV24-1 and TRBJ2-3, with D unclear. The length of the CDR3 is 14 residues. Germline CDR1 and CDR2: KGHDR and SFDVKD. V lost 4 bases and J 1 base, leaving 8 bases between the germline ends. The CDR3 sequence is CATSDTRGTDTQYF. DNA of the CDR3: TGTGCCACCAGTGACACACGGGGCACAGATACGCAGTATTTT.

This chain connects TRBV20-1 to TRBJ2-1; TRBD2 matches 8 bases. V lost 5 bases and J lost 9; bases outside the gene matches: 12. The germline V gene has CDR1 DFQATT and CDR2 SNEGSKA (reference sequence). The CDR3 sequence is 14 residues long. The DNA for the CDR3 is TGCAGTGCTCGCGGGGGGCCCGGTGGACTTGAGCAGTTCTTC. Translated, it gives CSARGGPGGLEQFF.

V is TRBV27 and J is TRBJ1-1, with 9 bases that match TRBD1. The V gene's germline CDR1 is MNHEY and CDR2 SMNVEV (reference sequence). Trimming cost V 2 bases and J 4 bases; bases outside gene matches: 5. The CDR3 totals 15 residues. CDR3 sequence: CASSLTGGYGTEAFF. CDR3 bases: TGTGCCAGCAGTTTAACAGGGGGCTATGGCACTGAAGCTTTCTTT.

This clonotype was found once. The rearrangement links TRBV7-9 to TRBJ2-1; 7 bases align to TRBD1. CDR1 is SEHNR, CDR2 FQNEAQ, per germline (reference sequence). There are 16 residues in the CDR3. V was clipped by 5 bases and J by 7 bases; unmatched bases: 14. The CDR3 DNA follows: TGTGCCAGCAGCGACACACAGGGGACCTATGGTAATGAGCAGTTCTTC. It is translated as CASSDTQGTYGNEQFF.

This clonotype has just one count. The genes are TRBV20-1 and TRBJ2-5, with TRBD1 matching 8 bases. V shed 6 bases, J shed 11 bases, and the junction held 20 bases outside the gene matches. The CDR3 sequence is 15 residues long. Germline V CDR1 and CDR2: DFQATT, SNEGSKA (reference sequence). The CDR3 DNA sequence: TGCAGTGCGCCGAACCCGGGACAGGTAACCAACGGGCAGTACTTC. Translation gives CSAPNPGQVTNGQYF.

This clonotype was observed a few times. The J gene is TRBJ1-1, the V gene TRBV5-1, with 7 bases that match TRBD1. The germline V gene has CDR1 SGHRS and CDR2 YFSETQ. The V gene end was trimmed by 2 bases and the J gene end by 4 bases; junction bases not matched to a gene: 5. The CDR3 sequence is 14 residues long. CDR3 nucleotides: TGCGCCAGCAGCTTTGACAGGGTTGCCACTGAAGCTTTCTTT. It translates to CASSFDRVATEAFF.

This chain's CDR3 is CASTSGTRGGYTF. CDR3 bases: TGTGCCAGCACCTCCGGGACTCGGGGGGGCTACACCTTC. V and J are TRBV12-3 or TRBV12-4 and TRBJ1-2; a possible D gene is TRBD1 (5 bases). V was clipped by 7 bases and J by 8 bases, with 17 bases between them. The CDR3 loop spans 13 amino acids.

This clonotype was counted only a few times. The gene calls are TRBV5-1 and TRBJ2-1; the match to TRBD2 covers 11 bases. V trimming: 3 bases; J trimming: 6 bases; junction bases outside the gene matches: 5. Germline loops: CDR1 SGHRS, CDR2 YFSETQ. The CDR3 runs to 15 residues. This CDR3 is CASSSLAGGRNEQFF. CDR3 DNA: TGCGCCAGCAGCTCCCTAGCGGGGGGACGCAATGAGCAGTTCTTC.

The V gene is TRBV7-3, the J gene TRBJ2-1; 8 bases are a match to TRBD1. The end of the DNA aligns better with TRBJ2-7, so the J call may be wrong. The CDR3 covers 15 residues. CDR1 and CDR2 from the germline V gene are SGHTA and FQGTGA. CDR3 in DNA: TGTGCCAGCAGCGCCGACAGGGGATCCTACAATGAGCAGTACTTC. It codes for CASSADRGSYNEQYF.

The chain uses TRBV29-1 and TRBJ2-7; no reliable D call. The CDR3 is 13 amino acids. Trimming shortened V by 4 bases and J by 6 bases, and 16 bases separated the two germline ends. Germline V gene data show CDR1 as SQVTM and CDR2 as ANQGSEA. As DNA, the CDR3 is TGCAGCGTTGCTCAGAACGGTCAAGCCGAGCAGTACTTC. Translating gives CSVAQNGQAEQYF.

This rearrangement joins TRBV5-5 to TRBJ2-5, with D possibly TRBD1 on 5 matching bases. The J call is uncertain, as TRBJ2-7 better fits the DNA end. Germline V gene sequence: CDR1 SGHKS, CDR2 YYEKEE (reference sequence). CDR3 length: 14 residues. This CDR3 reads CASSLSSAGIEQYF. The CDR3 DNA follows: TGTGCCAGCAGCTTGAGTTCGGCAGGGATCGAGCAGTACTTC.

The J gene is TRBJ2-1, the V gene TRBV4-2, with 10 nucleotides matching TRBD2. CDR3 size: 16 residues. CDR1 is LGHNA, CDR2 YNFKEQ, per germline. Losses at the gene ends were 4 bases for V and 8 bases for J; bases not matched to a gene: 11. For the CDR3, the DNA is TGTGCCAGCAGCCTCGGAAGCGGGGGGGCCGTCTATGAGCAGTTCTTC. Its translation: CASSLGSGGAVYEQFF.

V gene TRBV11-3 combines with J gene TRBJ2-1, with 16 bases aligning to TRBD2. Germline trimming cut 8 bases from V and 5 bases from J; bases unmatched to any gene: 3. Germline CDR1 SGHNT, CDR2 YENEEA. The CDR3 is 15 residues long. DNA for the CDR3: TGTGCCAGCGGGACTAGCGGGGGGGTCCACAATGAGCAGTTCTTC. Translated, it gives CASGTSGGVHNEQFF.